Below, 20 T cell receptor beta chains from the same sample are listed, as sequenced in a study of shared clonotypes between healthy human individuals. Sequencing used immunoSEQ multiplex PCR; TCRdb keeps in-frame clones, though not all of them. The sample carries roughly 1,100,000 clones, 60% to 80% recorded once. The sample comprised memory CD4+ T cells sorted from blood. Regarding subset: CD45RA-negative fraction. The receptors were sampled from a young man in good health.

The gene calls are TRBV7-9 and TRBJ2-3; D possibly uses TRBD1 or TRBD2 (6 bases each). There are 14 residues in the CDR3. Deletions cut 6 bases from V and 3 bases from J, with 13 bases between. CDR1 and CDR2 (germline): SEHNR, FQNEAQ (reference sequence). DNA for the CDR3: TGTGCCAGCAGTAGGGGGGCTTCTACAGATACGCAGTATTTT. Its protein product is CASSRGASTDTQYF.

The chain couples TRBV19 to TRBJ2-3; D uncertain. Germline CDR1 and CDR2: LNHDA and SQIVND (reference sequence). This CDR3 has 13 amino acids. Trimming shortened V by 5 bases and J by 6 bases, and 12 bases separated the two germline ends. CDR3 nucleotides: TGTGCCAGTAGTTCGGGCCTCAAGGATACGCAGTATTTT. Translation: CASSSGLKDTQYF.

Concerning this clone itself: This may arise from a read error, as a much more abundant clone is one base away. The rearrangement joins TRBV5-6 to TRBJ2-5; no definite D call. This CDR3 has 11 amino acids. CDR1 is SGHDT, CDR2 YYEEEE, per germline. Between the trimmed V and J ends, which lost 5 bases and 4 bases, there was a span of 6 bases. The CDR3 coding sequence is TGTGCCAGCAGGTGGGGAGAGACCCAGTACTTC. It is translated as CASRWGETQYF.

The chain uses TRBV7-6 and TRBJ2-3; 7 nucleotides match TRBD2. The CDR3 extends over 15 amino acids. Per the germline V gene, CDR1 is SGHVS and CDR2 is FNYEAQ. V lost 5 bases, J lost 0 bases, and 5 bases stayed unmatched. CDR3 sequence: CASSPGGTSTDTQYF. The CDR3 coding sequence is TGTGCCAGCAGCCCCGGGGGGACTAGCACAGATACGCAGTATTTT.

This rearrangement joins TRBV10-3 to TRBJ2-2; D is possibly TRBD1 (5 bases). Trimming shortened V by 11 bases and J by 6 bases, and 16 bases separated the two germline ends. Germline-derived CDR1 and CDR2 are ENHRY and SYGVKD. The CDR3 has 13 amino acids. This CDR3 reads CAARRGEPGELFF. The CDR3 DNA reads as TGTGCCGCCCGAAGGGGCGAGCCCGGGGAGCTGTTTTTT.

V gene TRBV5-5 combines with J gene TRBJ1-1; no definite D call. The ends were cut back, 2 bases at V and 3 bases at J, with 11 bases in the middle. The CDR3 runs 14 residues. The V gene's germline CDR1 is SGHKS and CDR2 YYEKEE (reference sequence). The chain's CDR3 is CASSFGGSYTEAFF. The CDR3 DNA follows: TGTGCCAGCAGCTTCGGAGGGAGCTACACTGAAGCTTTCTTT.

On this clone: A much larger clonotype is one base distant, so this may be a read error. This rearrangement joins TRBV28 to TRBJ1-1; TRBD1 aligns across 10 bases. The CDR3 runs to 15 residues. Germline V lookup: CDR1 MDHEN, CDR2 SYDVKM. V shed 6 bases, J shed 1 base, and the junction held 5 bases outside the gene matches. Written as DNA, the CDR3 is TGTGCCAGCAGGTCCCGGGACAGGGGGAACACTGAAGCTTTCTTT. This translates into CASRSRDRGNTEAFF.

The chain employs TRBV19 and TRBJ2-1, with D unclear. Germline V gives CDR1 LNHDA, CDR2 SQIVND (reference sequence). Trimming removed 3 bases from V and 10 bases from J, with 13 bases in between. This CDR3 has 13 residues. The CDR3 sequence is CASSIRTVGEQFF. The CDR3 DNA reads TGTGCCAGTAGTATCCGAACAGTTGGGGAGCAGTTCTTC.

CDR3 amino acids: CASSSGVGTYEQYF. The CDR3 DNA reads TGTGCCAGCAGCTCTGGTGTAGGGACCTACGAGCAGTACTTC. The chain uses TRBV11-3 and TRBJ2-7, with unresolved D. From germline, CDR1 is SGHNT and CDR2 YENEEA. V lost 4 bases and J 2 bases, leaving 12 bases between the germline ends. The CDR3 runs to 14 residues.

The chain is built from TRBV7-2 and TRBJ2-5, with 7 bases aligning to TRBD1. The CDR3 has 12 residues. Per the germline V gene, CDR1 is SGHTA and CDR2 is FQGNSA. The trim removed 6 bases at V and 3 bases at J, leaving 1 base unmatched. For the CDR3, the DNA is TGTGCCAGCAGGGGACAGAAAGAGACCCAGTACTTC. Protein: CASRGQKETQYF. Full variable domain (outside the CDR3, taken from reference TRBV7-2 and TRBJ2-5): GAGVSQSPSNKVTEKGKDVELRCDPISGHTALYWYRQSLGQGLEFLIYFQGNSAPDKSGLPSDRFSAERTGGSVSTLTIQRTQQEDSAVYLCASRGQKETQYFGPGTRLLVL.

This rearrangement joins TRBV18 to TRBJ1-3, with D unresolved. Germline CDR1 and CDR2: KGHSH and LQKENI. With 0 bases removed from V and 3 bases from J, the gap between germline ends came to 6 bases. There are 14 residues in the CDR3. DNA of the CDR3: TGTGCCAGCTCACCACCCGTCGTTGGAAACACCATATATTTT. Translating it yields CASSPPVVGNTIYF.

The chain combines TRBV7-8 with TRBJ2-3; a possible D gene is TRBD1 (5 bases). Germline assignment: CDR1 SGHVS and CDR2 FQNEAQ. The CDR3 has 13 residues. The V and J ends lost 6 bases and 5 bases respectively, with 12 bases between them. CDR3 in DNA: TGTGCCAGCAGTCGATTCAGGGTAGATACGCAGTATTTT. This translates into CASSRFRVDTQYF. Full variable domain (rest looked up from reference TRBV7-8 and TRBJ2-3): GAGVSQSPRYKVAKRGQDVALRCDPISGHVSLFWYQQALGQGPEFLTYFQNEAQLDKSGLPSDRFFAERPEGSVSTLKIQRTQQEDSAVYLCASSRFRVDTQYFGPGTRLTVL.

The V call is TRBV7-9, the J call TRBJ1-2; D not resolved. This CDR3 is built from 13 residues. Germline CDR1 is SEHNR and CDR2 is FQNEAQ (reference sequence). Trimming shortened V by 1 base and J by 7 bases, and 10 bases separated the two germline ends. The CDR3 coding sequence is TGTGCCAGCAGCTTAGGCGGCGCCAGTGGCTACACCTTC. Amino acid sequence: CASSLGGASGYTF.

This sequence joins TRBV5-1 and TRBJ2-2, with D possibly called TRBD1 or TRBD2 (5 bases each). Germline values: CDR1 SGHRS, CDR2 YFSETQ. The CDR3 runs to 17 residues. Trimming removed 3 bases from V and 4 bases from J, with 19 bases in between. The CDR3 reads CASSSRARGEGTGELFF. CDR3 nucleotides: TGCGCCAGCAGCTCCCGGGCGAGGGGCGAGGGCACCGGGGAGCTGTTTTTT.

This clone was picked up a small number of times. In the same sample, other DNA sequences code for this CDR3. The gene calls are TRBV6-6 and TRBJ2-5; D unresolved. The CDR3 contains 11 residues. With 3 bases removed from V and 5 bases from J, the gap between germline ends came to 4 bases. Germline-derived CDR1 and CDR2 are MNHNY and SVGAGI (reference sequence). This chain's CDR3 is CASSYRETQYF. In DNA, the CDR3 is TGTGCCAGCAGTTATAGGGAGACCCAGTACTTC.

DNA for the CDR3: TGTGCCAGCAGCCAAGGGGGGACAAATTATGGCTACACCTTC. Amino acids: CASSQGGTNYGYTF. The chain carries TRBV4-2 and TRBJ1-2; a possible D gene is TRBD1 (6 bases). Between the trimmed V and J ends, which lost 1 base and 5 bases, there was a span of 11 bases. CDR1 is LGHNA and CDR2 is YNFKEQ in the germline V gene. The length of the CDR3 is 14 residues.

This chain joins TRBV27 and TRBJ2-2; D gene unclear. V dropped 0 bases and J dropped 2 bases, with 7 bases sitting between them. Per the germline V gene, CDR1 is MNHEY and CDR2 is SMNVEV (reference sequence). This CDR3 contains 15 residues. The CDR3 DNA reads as TGTGCCAGCAGTTTATCCTCCTTAAACACCGGGGAGCTGTTTTTT. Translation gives CASSLSSLNTGELFF.

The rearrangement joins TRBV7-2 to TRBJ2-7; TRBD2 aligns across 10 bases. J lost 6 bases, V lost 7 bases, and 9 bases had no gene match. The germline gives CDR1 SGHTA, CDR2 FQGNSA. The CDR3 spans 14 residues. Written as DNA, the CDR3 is TGTGCCAGCACTAAACTAGCGGGAACCCTCGAGCAGTACTTC. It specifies CASTKLAGTLEQYF.

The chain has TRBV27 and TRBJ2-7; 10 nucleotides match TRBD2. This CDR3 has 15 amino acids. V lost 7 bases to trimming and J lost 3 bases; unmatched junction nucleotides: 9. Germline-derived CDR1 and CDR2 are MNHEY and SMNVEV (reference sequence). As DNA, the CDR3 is TGTGCCAGCATTCTCAAAGCGGGAGGGATCTACGAGCAGTACTTC. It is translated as CASILKAGGIYEQYF.

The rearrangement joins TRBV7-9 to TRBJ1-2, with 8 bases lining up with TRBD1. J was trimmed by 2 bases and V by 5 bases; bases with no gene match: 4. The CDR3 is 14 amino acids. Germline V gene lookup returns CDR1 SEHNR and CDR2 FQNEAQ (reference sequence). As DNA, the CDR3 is TGTGCCAGCAGCCACTGGACAGGGAACTATGGCTACACCTTC. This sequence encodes CASSHWTGNYGYTF.